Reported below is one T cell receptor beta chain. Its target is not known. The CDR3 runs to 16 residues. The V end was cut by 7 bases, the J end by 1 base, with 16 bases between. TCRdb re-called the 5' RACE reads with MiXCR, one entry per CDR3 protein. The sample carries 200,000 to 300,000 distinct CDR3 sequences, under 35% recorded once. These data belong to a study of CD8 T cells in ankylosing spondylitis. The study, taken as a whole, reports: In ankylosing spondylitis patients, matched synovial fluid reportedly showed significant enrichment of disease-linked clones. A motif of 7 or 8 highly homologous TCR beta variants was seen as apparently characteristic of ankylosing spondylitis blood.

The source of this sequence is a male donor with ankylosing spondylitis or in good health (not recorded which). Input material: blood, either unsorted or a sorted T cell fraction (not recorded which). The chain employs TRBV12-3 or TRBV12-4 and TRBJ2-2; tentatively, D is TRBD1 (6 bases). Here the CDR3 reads CASTLQGFGNTGELFF. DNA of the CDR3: TGTGCCAGCACCCTACAGGGATTTGGGAACACCGGGGAGCTGTTTTTT.